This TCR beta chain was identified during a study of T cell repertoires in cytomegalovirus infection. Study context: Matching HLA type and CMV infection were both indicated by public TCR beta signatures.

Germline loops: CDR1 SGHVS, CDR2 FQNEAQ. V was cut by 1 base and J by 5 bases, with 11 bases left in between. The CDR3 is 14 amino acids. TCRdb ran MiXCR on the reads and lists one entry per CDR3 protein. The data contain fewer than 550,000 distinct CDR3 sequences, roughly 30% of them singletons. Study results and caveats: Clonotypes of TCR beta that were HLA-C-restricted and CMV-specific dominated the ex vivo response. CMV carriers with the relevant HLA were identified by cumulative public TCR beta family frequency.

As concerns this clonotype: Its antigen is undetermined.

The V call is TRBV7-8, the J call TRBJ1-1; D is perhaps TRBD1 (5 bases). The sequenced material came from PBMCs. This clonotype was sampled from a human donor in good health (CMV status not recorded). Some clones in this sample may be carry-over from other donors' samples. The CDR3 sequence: CASSLEGLGTEAFF. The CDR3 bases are TGTGCCAGCAGCTTAGAGGGGCTGGGAACTGAAGCTTTCTTT.